This TCR beta chain was identified in a study of blood T cell repertoires in COVID-19. For the study at large: Some COVID-19 samples were acute and others convalescent; all came from the United States, Italy and Spain. Sample material is recorded as cDNA or gDNA derived from T cells, B-cell-depleted T cells, or PBMCs.

Original handling: Scientists estimated how many nucleated cells there were by amplifying reference gene primers. Profiling relied on immunoSEQ multiplex PCR, and the TCRdb table lists in-frame clones only, not all of them. The V and J calls and clone size were taken over from that table, and D and trimming were inferred from the DNA. The table shows a few hundred thousand clones, with 86% occurring only once. The germline V gene encodes CDR1 MNHEY and CDR2 SVGAGI. The V end was cut by 6 bases, the J end by 4 bases, with 12 bases between. This CDR3 comprises 13 residues. The gene calls are TRBV6-5 and TRBJ1-2, with D uncertain. This sequence originates from a woman aged 25 to 39 with active or convalescent COVID-19. Input material: peripheral blood. DNA for the CDR3: TGTGCCAGCAGCCCCCCGGGTGGCTATGGCTACACCTTC. As protein: CASSPPGGYGYTF.